This passage covers 23 T cell receptor beta chains from one sample sequenced in a study of CXCR3-negative and CXCR3-positive naive CD8 T cells. 5' RACE that incorporated UMI labels was used to prepare the TRB cDNA libraries. Using the 5' RACE reads, TCRdb records one entry per CDR3 protein without DNA. The sample has tens of thousands of distinct CDR3 sequences. Specimen: naive CXCR3- CD8+ T cells from blood. Subset: CD45RO-CCR7+CD27+CD95- naive CD8+ T cells lacking CXCR3 (TNR3-). Receptors originate from a human donor in good health. Some clones in this sample may be carry-over from other donors' samples.

The chain has TRBV5-8 and TRBJ1-2; TCRdb returns TRBD1, unconfirmable since there is no DNA. This CDR3 contains 16 residues. Germline CDR1 reads SGHTS; CDR2 reads YDEGEE. The CDR3 sequence: CASTGFHEGTYYGYTF.

The rearrangement uses TRBV7-6 and TRBJ2-5; TCRdb's D gene call, TRBD1, goes unchecked for lack of DNA. This CDR3 contains 14 residues. Germline-derived CDR1 and CDR2 are SGHVS and FNYEAQ. The CDR3 loop is CASSSWTAGETQYF.

The chain employs TRBV20-1 and TRBJ2-7. The CDR3 is 15 residues long. Germline CDR1 reads DFQATT; CDR2 reads SNEGSKA (reference sequence). The CDR3 loop is CSARDPVKDLHEQYF.

The J gene is TRBJ1-1, the V gene TRBV12-3 or TRBV12-4; TCRdb designates TRBD1, a call that cannot be tested without DNA. The CDR3 spans 17 residues. The CDR3 here is CASSPNWEMGFNTEAFF.

The V gene is TRBV27, the J gene TRBJ2-4; TCRdb designates TRBD1, a call that cannot be tested without DNA. Germline V gene data show CDR1 as MNHEY and CDR2 as SMNVEV (reference sequence). There are 11 residues in the CDR3. The chain's CDR3 is CASSSGQGWYF.

This chain joins TRBV7-9 and TRBJ2-5; the TRBD2 assignment by TCRdb is unverifiable without DNA. CDR1 and CDR2 (germline): SEHNR, FQNEAQ (reference sequence). The CDR3 has 16 amino acids. The CDR3 is CPSSLTSGGLQETQYF.

The rearrangement joins TRBV12-3 or TRBV12-4 to TRBJ2-6; the D call from TCRdb, TRBD2, cannot be confirmed without DNA. CDR3 size: 15 residues. CDR3 sequence reads: CASTPRGAGANVLTF.

The chain combines TRBV20-1 with TRBJ2-3; the TRBD2 assignment by TCRdb is unverifiable without DNA. CDR1 is DFQATT and CDR2 is SNEGSKA in the germline V gene (reference sequence). The CDR3 has 16 amino acids. The CDR3 reads CSARDPLAESTDTQYF.

The chain combines TRBV29-1 with TRBJ2-1; with no DNA, the TCRdb D assignment of TRBD2 cannot be verified. Germline lookup yields CDR1 SQVTM and CDR2 ANQGSEA. The CDR3 length is 13 residues. The CDR3 protein is CSAEGGLYNEQFF.

The CDR3 protein is CSARGLAEETQYF. The chain links TRBV20-1 to TRBJ2-5; TCRdb lists TRBD2, though no DNA is available to test this call. Germline-derived CDR1 and CDR2 are DFQATT and SNEGSKA (reference sequence). The CDR3 has 13 amino acids.

The rearrangement joins TRBV20-1 to TRBJ2-1; TCRdb returns TRBD2, unconfirmable since there is no DNA. The CDR3 has 15 amino acids. The V gene's germline CDR1 is DFQATT and CDR2 SNEGSKA (reference sequence). CDR3 loop: CSARDMAGDLYEQFF.

The chain couples TRBV7-3 to TRBJ2-1; the TRBD2 assignment by TCRdb is unverifiable without DNA. The CDR3 has 12 amino acids. Per germline, CDR1 SGHTA and CDR2 FQGTGA. This CDR3 reads CASSPGGALQFF.

The chain uses TRBV9 and TRBJ2-7; TCRdb lists TRBD1, though no DNA is available to test this call. The germline gives CDR1 SGDLS, CDR2 YYNGEE. CDR3 length: 14 residues. CDR3: CASSVTGTGSEQYF.

The genes are TRBV4-2 and TRBJ2-3; with no DNA, the TCRdb D assignment of TRBD1 cannot be verified. This CDR3 is 17 amino acids long. In germline, CDR1 is LGHNA, CDR2 YNFKEQ. The CDR3 spells CASSHPAARGGTDTQYF.

The chain recombines TRBV12-3 or TRBV12-4 with TRBJ2-2. The CDR3 has 12 amino acids. CDR3 amino acids: CASSLESGELFF.

The J gene is TRBJ2-7, the V gene TRBV4-2. The V gene's germline CDR1 is LGHNA and CDR2 YNFKEQ. The CDR3 covers 13 residues. CDR3 region: CASSYEHLYEQYF.

The chain employs TRBV29-1 and TRBJ2-1; no DNA is available, so the TRBD1 call from TCRdb remains unchecked. Germline CDR1 and CDR2: SQVTM and ANQGSEA. This CDR3 contains 12 residues. The CDR3 protein is CSVDNGGNEQFF.

This rearrangement joins TRBV28 to TRBJ2-7; TCRdb reports TRBD2, a call that lacks DNA to check it against. CDR1 and CDR2 (germline): MDHEN, SYDVKM. The CDR3 sequence is 16 residues long. The CDR3 sequence is CASSYPSAGRAYEQYF.

The chain recombines TRBV18 with TRBJ2-1. Germline V gene lookup returns CDR1 KGHSH and CDR2 LQKENI. The CDR3 length is 16 residues. The CDR3 protein is CASSHLTEGSYNEQFF.

The CDR3 region is CASSPGHSNQPQHF. The rearrangement joins TRBV5-5 to TRBJ1-5; no DNA is available, so the TRBD1 call from TCRdb remains unchecked. The CDR3 has 14 amino acids. The germline gives CDR1 SGHKS, CDR2 YYEKEE (reference sequence).

The rearrangement joins TRBV20-1 to TRBJ2-5. CDR1 and CDR2 (germline): DFQATT, SNEGSKA (reference sequence). This CDR3 spans 14 amino acids. CDR3 in amino acids: CSAGRGRDQETQYF.

The V gene is TRBV5-1, the J gene TRBJ2-1; absent DNA, TCRdb's TRBD1 call cannot be checked. The germline V gene encodes CDR1 SGHRS and CDR2 YFSETQ. CDR3 length equals 16 residues. This chain's CDR3 is CASSMWGVIVDNEQFF.

The V gene is TRBV5-1, the J gene TRBJ2-7; the TRBD1 assignment by TCRdb is unverifiable without DNA. Germline CDR1 SGHRS, CDR2 YFSETQ. The CDR3 contains 15 residues. The CDR3 here is CASSHGTGYTYEQYF. Complete variable domain (other parts from reference TRBV5-1 and TRBJ2-7): KAGVTQTPRYLIKTRGQQVTLSCSPISGHRSVSWYQQTPGQGLQFLFEYFSETQRNKGNFPGRFSGRQFSNSRSEMNVSTLELGDSALYLCASSHGTGYTYEQYFGPGTRLTVT.